The entry below gives a single T cell receptor beta chain sequence along with its context. These data belong to a study of T cells in tuberculosis. V lost 11 bases and J lost 6, with 23 bases in between. The V gene's germline CDR1 is MNHNY and CDR2 SVGAGI (reference sequence). The CDR3 spans 16 residues. TCRdb keeps only in-frame clones here, not all; method: immunoSEQ multiplex PCR. Counted here are 24,000 or so clones, around 95% occurring once; the ten biggest clones make up less than 10%. This TCR was sampled from a donor between 10 and 29 years old with latent tuberculosis or without tuberculosis infection. The V gene is TRBV6-6, the J gene TRBJ1-6; perhaps TRBD1 as D (5 bases). Source material: PBMCs. CDR3 bases: TGTGCCGGTGGCCTGGGGCAGGGTAATTCTAATTCACCCCTCCACTTT. It yields the protein CAGGLGQGNSNSPLHF.